The rows below give T cell receptor beta chains drawn from one sample of a study of B cell selection in AIRE deficiency. TCRdb keeps only in-frame clones here, not all; method: immunoSEQ multiplex PCR. This sample yields about 22,000 clones, of which around nine tenths are seen a single time; roughly 1.3% belongs to the top ten. Sequencing used CD4+CD25+ Tregs sorted from PBMCs. Receptors were obtained from a human donor in good health. The CDR3 runs from the conserved cysteine through the conserved F or W. The D gene is left open where the match is weak. Some rows have no size entry. The others give once, few or many, or a class for an expanded clone.

d_call,clone_size,j_call,v_call,cdr3_aa,cdr3_nt
.,.,TRBJ1-2,TRBV5-1,CASSLGEQGYTF,TGCGCCAGCAGCTTGGGGGAACAGGGCTACACCTTC
.,.,TRBJ2-5,TRBV2,CARSPSGVETQYF,TGTGCCAGATCGCCCTCTGGGGTGGAGACCCAGTACTTC
.,.,TRBJ1-5,TRBV6-6,CASSRGQSNQPQHF,TGTGCCAGCAGCCGTGGACAGAGCAATCAGCCCCAGCATTTT
.,.,TRBJ1-5,TRBV18,CASSPSWGGKVEPQHF,TGTGCCAGCTCACCCTCCTGGGGCGGCAAGGTCGAGCCCCAGCATTTT
.,.,TRBJ2-5,TRBV10-1,CASSESGVPATQYF,TGCGCCAGCAGTGAGTCAGGGGTTCCGGCGACCCAGTACTTC
.,.,TRBJ1-1,TRBV7-9,CASTSLVGVGTEAFF,TGTGCCAGCACCTCCCTTGTCGGGGTGGGCACTGAAGCTTTCTTT
.,.,TRBJ2-1,TRBV6-1,CASSEASSGAYYNEQFF,TGTGCCAGCAGTGAAGCCTCGTCGGGAGCGTACTACAATGAGCAGTTCTTC
.,once,TRBJ1-1,TRBV19,CASSNDGGTEAFF,TGTGCCAGTAGTAACGACGGGGGCACTGAAGCTTTCTTT
.,.,TRBJ1-1,TRBV6-9,CASSQPKGEAFF,TGTGCCAGCAGCCAACCAAAAGGCGAAGCTTTCTTT
TRBD1,.,TRBJ2-5,TRBV7-9,CASSPGTGGAETQYF,TGTGCCAGCAGCCCGGGGACAGGGGGAGCAGAGACCCAGTACTTC
.,.,TRBJ1-2,TRBV19,CASSIVHPTARTIYGYTF,TGTGCCAGTAGTATAGTCCACCCGACAGCGCGTACCATCTATGGCTACACCTTC
.,.,TRBJ2-7,TRBV7-2,CASSLQGVGNVGQYF,TGTGCCAGCAGCTTACAGGGCGTCGGAAACGTAGGGCAGTACTTC
.,.,TRBJ1-1,TRBV6-5,CASSYKPRNTEAFF,TGTGCCAGCAGTTACAAACCTAGGAACACTGAAGCTTTCTTT
.,.,TRBJ1-2,TRBV19,CASSIGPGDGYTF,TGTGCCAGTAGTATAGGGCCGGGGGATGGCTACACCTTC
.,.,TRBJ2-5,TRBV9,CASSSIIRGTQYF,TGTGCCAGCAGCTCGATCATCCGCGGGACCCAGTACTTC
TRBD2,.,TRBJ2-5,TRBV19,CASSSSSGKETQYF,TGTGCCAGTAGTAGCTCTAGCGGTAAAGAGACCCAGTACTTC
.,.,TRBJ2-5,TRBV18,CASSPQGPLTQETQYF,TGTGCCAGCTCACCACAGGGGCCCTTGACACAAGAGACCCAGTACTTC
.,.,TRBJ2-1,TRBV21-1,CASSRWTSGSFCEQFF,TGTGCCAGCAGCAGGTGGACTAGCGGGAGTTTTTGTGAGCAGTTCTTC
.,.,TRBJ2-5,TRBV28,CASFGGRGRGQETQYF,TGTGCCAGCTTTGGGGGGCGGGGAAGGGGCCAAGAGACCCAGTACTTC
TRBD1,.,TRBJ1-2,TRBV29-1,CSVLLDRDGYTF,TGCAGCGTTCTTTTAGACAGGGATGGCTACACCTTC
TRBD1,once,TRBJ2-5,TRBV5-1,CASSSRTGETQYF,TGCGCCAGCAGCTCAAGGACAGGGGAGACCCAGTACTTC
TRBD1,few,TRBJ2-3,TRBV18,CASSPEGAFTDTQYF,TGTGCCAGCTCACCTGAGGGGGCATTCACAGATACGCAGTATTTT
.,.,TRBJ1-1,TRBV29-1,CSALGRGVNTEAFF,TGCAGCGCCCTAGGCAGGGGCGTGAACACTGAAGCTTTCTTT
.,.,TRBJ1-2,TRBV6-5,CASSYGGYGYTF,TGTGCCAGCAGTTACGGGGGCTATGGCTACACCTTC
.,.,TRBJ2-5,TRBV6-4,CEDDREGETQYF,TGTGAAGACGACAGGGAGGGAGAGACCCAGTACTTC
.,.,TRBJ1-1,TRBV5-4,CASSFYGSTEAFF,TGTGCCAGCAGCTTTTACGGCAGCACTGAAGCTTTCTTT
.,.,TRBJ1-2,TRBV27,CASRRGFNYGYTF,TGTGCCAGCAGGAGGGGGTTTAACTATGGCTACACCTTC
.,few,TRBJ1-1,TRBV19,CASSIRYSLNTEAFF,TGTGCCAGTAGTATACGTTACAGTTTGAACACTGAAGCTTTCTTT
.,.,TRBJ1-6,TRBV2,CASLLGRDVTYNSPLHF,TGTGCCAGCCTGTTGGGCAGGGATGTTACCTATAATTCACCCCTCCACTTT
TRBD2,.,TRBJ2-1,TRBV29-1,CSGLAGGYNEQFF,TGCAGCGGATTAGCGGGGGGGTACAATGAGCAGTTCTTC
TRBD1,.,TRBJ1-2,TRBV6-5,CAVQGAYYGYTF,TGTGCGGTACAGGGGGCGTACTATGGCTACACCTTC
.,.,TRBJ1-1,TRBV19,CASSQQRNTEAFF,TGTGCCAGTAGCCAACAGAGGAACACTGAAGCTTTCTTT
TRBD1,once,TRBJ2-1,TRBV7-6,CASSLHLRTGRNEQFF,TGTGCCAGCAGCTTACATTTGAGGACAGGGAGGAATGAGCAGTTCTTC
.,.,TRBJ1-2,TRBV7-9,CASSSTSMDLGYTF,TGTGCCAGCAGCTCCACTAGTATGGATCTGGGCTACACCTTC
.,.,TRBJ1-3,TRBV6-5,CASSFDSGNTIYF,TGTGCCAGCAGTTTTGACAGCGGAAACACCATATATTTT
.,.,TRBJ2-2,TRBV14,CASSQVRDLNTGELFF,TGTGCCAGCAGCCAAGTCAGGGACTTAAACACCGGGGAGCTGTTTTTT
TRBD2,.,TRBJ2-7,TRBV19,CASSSGLAGLTHEQYF,TGTGCCAGTAGTAGCGGACTAGCGGGATTAACCCACGAGCAGTACTTC
.,.,TRBJ1-1,TRBV6-6,CASSFYGQAFF,TGTGCCAGCAGTTTCTATGGTCAAGCTTTCTTT
.,.,TRBJ2-2,TRBV10-3,CAISEGLGAGELFF,TGTGCCATCAGTGAGGGATTGGGGGCCGGGGAGCTGTTTTTT
TRBD2,few,TRBJ2-7,TRBV5-1,CASSLVGRVGEQYF,TGCGCCAGCAGCTTGGTCGGGAGGGTCGGCGAGCAGTACTTC
.,few,TRBJ1-3,TRBV2,CASSGGLGSGNTIYF,TGTGCCAGCAGTGGGGGTTTAGGCTCTGGAAACACCATATATTTT
.,.,TRBJ1-5,TRBV6-6,CATNQGREPQHF,TGTGCCACCAATCAGGGTCGGGAGCCCCAGCATTTT
.,few,TRBJ1-3,TRBV5-1,CASSLGVRGNTIYF,TGCGCCAGCAGCTTGGGCGTTCGCGGAAACACCATATATTTT
TRBD2,.,TRBJ2-1,TRBV10-1,CASSEFTSGRVDEQFF,TGCGCCAGCAGTGAGTTCACTAGCGGGAGGGTCGATGAGCAGTTCTTC
.,.,TRBJ2-2,TRBV5-1,CASSYTWGGELFF,TGCGCCAGCAGCTACACTTGGGGCGGGGAGCTGTTTTTT
TRBD1,.,TRBJ1-4,TRBV10-3,CAISESQGATNEKLFF,TGTGCCATCAGTGAGTCGCAGGGGGCAACTAATGAAAAACTGTTTTTT
.,.,TRBJ1-3,TRBV2,CASSAFRNTIYF,TGTGCCAGCAGTGCCTTTCGAAACACCATATATTTT
.,.,TRBJ2-1,TRBV7-7,CASSPGGRLGEQFF,TGTGCTAGCAGCCCCGGGGGACGGCTGGGGGAGCAGTTCTTC
.,.,TRBJ2-7,TRBV5-6,CASSLLSGSSYEQYF,TGTGCCAGCAGCTTGTTGTCAGGGAGCTCCTACGAGCAGTACTTC
.,.,TRBJ2-3,TRBV14,CASSQDGAFLTDTQYF,TGTGCCAGCAGCCAAGATGGCGCATTCCTCACAGATACGCAGTATTTT
.,.,TRBJ1-3,TRBV5-1,CASSLVGGSGNTIYF,TGCGCCAGCAGCCTGGTTGGGGGTTCGGGGAACACCATATATTTT